This T cell receptor beta chain was observed in a study of identifying expanded T cells in peripheral blood. Study findings and constraints: Technical replicates showed 0.9 to 1.5 changed clones; two weeks 15 to 20; four weeks 19. Clone count variance between roughly 2-week samples rose with total template count.

The germline V gene has CDR1 MRHNA and CDR2 SNTAGT. CDR3 size: 11 residues. Assay used: immunoSEQ multiplex PCR; TCRdb lists only in-frame clones, some missing. The data contain about 120,000 clones, more than 80% of them seen just once; the ten biggest clones take up 3% to 4%. Regarding this clone: Its matching antigen is unknown. The junction shows a germline mismatch at one end, possibly a read error.

Collection occurred without any documented infections or immune events in donors. What was sequenced was blood. The V gene is TRBV6-4, the J gene TRBJ2-7; the D gene is possibly TRBD2 (5 bases). The receptor was isolated from a person aged 18 to 75 in good health. CDR3 loop: CASSLLESRDF. CDR3 DNA: TGTGCCAGCAGCCTCCTTGAATCGCGGGACTTC.